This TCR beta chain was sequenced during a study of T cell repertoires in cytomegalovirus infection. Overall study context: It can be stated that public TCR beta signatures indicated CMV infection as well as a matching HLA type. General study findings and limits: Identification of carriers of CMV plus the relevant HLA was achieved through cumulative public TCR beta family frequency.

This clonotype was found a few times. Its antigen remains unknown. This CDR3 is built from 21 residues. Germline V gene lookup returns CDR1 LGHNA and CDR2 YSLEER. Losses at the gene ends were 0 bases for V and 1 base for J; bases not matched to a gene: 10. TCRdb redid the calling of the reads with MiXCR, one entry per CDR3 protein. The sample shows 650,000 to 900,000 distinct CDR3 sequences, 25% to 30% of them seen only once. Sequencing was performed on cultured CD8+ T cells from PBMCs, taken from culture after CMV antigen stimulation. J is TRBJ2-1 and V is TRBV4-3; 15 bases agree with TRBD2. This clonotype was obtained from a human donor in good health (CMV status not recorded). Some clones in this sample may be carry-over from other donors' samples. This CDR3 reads CASSQDDPGLAGGRSYNEQFF. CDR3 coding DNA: TGCGCCAGCAGCCAAGACGATCCGGGACTAGCGGGGGGCCGTTCCTACAATGAGCAGTTCTTC.